This is a list of T cell receptor beta chains from one sample in a study of spatial heterogeneity in lung cancer. TCRdb independently ran MiXCR on the 5' RACE reads; one entry per CDR3 protein. The sample consists of about 680 distinct CDR3 sequences, around 34% of them appearing once. Sequenced material: lung tumor tissue, taken at surgery. The receptors originated from a male donor with early-stage non-small cell lung cancer. CDR3s include the opening cysteine and the closing phenylalanine or tryptophan. D genes are given only for firm matches. Clone size appears in some rows only: once, few, many, or a class for an expanded clone.

abundance | j_gene | v_gene | d_gene | CDR3aa | CDR3nt
NA | TRBJ1-2 | TRBV13 | NA | CASSTKSRATNYGYTF | TGTGCCAGCAGCACCAAAAGCAGAGCGACAAACTATGGCTACACCTTC
few | TRBJ2-1 | TRBV23-1 | TRBD1 | CASSQRQGLNEQFF | TGCGCCAGCAGTCAACGACAGGGGTTGAATGAGCAGTTCTTC
NA | TRBJ2-7 | TRBV10-1 | TRBD2 | CASSPHGTRSYEQYF | TGCGCCAGCAGCCCGCACGGGACTAGGTCCTACGAGCAGTACTTC
NA | TRBJ2-5 | TRBV20-1 | TRBD2 | CSAATSRQETQYF | TGCAGTGCTGCGACTAGCAGACAAGAGACCCAGTACTTC
medium-sized | TRBJ2-3 | TRBV30 | NA | CAWSGSSERHTQYF | TGTGCCTGGAGTGGGTCTAGCGAACGGCATACGCAGTATTTT
large | TRBJ1-2 | TRBV7-2 | NA | CASSSGSDYSGYTF | TGTGCCAGCAGCTCGGGGTCCGACTATAGCGGCTACACCTTC
hyperexpanded | TRBJ2-7 | TRBV6-5 | TRBD2 | CASRLGGRNEQYF | TGTGCCAGCAGGCTCGGGGGGAGGAACGAGCAGTACTTC
few | TRBJ2-3 | TRBV4-3 | NA | CASSQPSATGSGPSDTQYF | TGCGCCAGCAGCCAACCCTCGGCCACGGGTAGCGGACCTTCAGATACGCAGTATTTT
once | TRBJ1-1 | TRBV7-2 | NA | CASSLDASGLGAFF | TGTGCCAGCAGCTTAGATGCATCAGGGTTGGGAGCTTTCTTT
NA | TRBJ1-3 | TRBV5-1 | NA | CASAAGAGNENTIYF | TGCGCCAGCGCCGCCGGCGCAGGGAACGAGAACACCATATATTTT
large | TRBJ1-2 | TRBV19 | TRBD1 | CASSSTTGGKNYGYTF | TGTGCCAGTAGCTCAACTACAGGGGGGAAAAACTATGGCTACACCTTC
few | TRBJ1-4 | TRBV6-1 | TRBD1 | CASSEPGQGNEKLFF | TGTGCCAGCAGTGAACCGGGACAGGGTAATGAAAAACTGTTTTTT
large | TRBJ2-2 | TRBV6-5 | NA | CASSYSFLGTGELFF | TGTGCCAGCAGCTACAGTTTCTTAGGGACCGGGGAGCTGTTTTTT
NA | TRBJ1-2 | TRBV5-6 | NA | CASSLGVQNIYGYTF | TGTGCCAGCAGCTTGGGTGTCCAGAACATCTATGGCTACACCTTC
NA | TRBJ2-1 | TRBV4-1 | NA | CASSQVSEDEQFF | TGCGCCAGCAGCCAGGTTTCTGAGGATGAGCAGTTCTTC
NA | TRBJ1-1 | TRBV27 | NA | CASSPLVGPTTKAFF | TGTGCCAGCAGCCCTTTAGTGGGACCGACAACTAAAGCTTTCTTT
large | TRBJ1-2 | TRBV12-3/TRBV12-4 | NA | CASSLPASGGYTF | TGTGCCAGCAGTTTACCCGCGTCGGGTGGCTACACCTTC
medium-sized | TRBJ2-2 | TRBV23-1 | TRBD2 | CASSPYPGLAGVISGELFF | TGCGCCAGCAGTCCTTATCCCGGACTAGCGGGAGTTATCTCCGGGGAGCTGTTTTTT
NA | TRBJ2-7 | TRBV7-2 | NA | CASSLMPPGQIYEQYF | TGTGCCAGCAGCCTAATGCCTCCGGGACAAATCTACGAGCAGTACTTC
NA | TRBJ2-7 | TRBV14 | TRBD2 | CASSQDWSGRTEQYF | TGTGCCAGCAGCCAAGATTGGAGCGGGAGGACCGAGCAGTACTTC
NA | TRBJ2-7 | TRBV2 | NA | CASRPRTRSGGDYEQYF | TGTGCCAGCAGGCCTCGAACCAGGTCAGGCGGGGACTACGAGCAGTACTTC
NA | TRBJ2-2 | TRBV3-1 | NA | CASSPAGTGELFF | TGTGCCAGCAGTCCAGCGGGCACCGGGGAGCTGTTTTTT
large | TRBJ1-5 | TRBV10-3 | TRBD1 | CAINDRANQPQHF | TGTGCCATCAATGACAGGGCGAATCAGCCCCAGCATTTT
few | TRBJ2-1 | TRBV12-3/TRBV12-4 | NA | CASSISYEQFF | TGTGCCAGCAGTATTAGCTATGAGCAGTTCTTC
few | TRBJ1-6 | TRBV11-2 | NA | CASSLLSDVRNSPLHF | TGTGCCAGCAGCTTACTCTCAGATGTGAGGAATTCACCCCTCCACTTT
NA | TRBJ2-6 | TRBV7-9 | TRBD1 | CASSLGTGGSGANVLTF | TGTGCCAGCAGCTTAGGGACAGGGGGCTCTGGGGCCAACGTCCTGACTTTC
hyperexpanded | TRBJ2-1 | TRBV20-1 | NA | CSAPPVGSLQRNEQFF | TGCAGTGCCCCTCCGGTGGGGAGCCTACAACGCAATGAGCAGTTCTTC
medium-sized | TRBJ1-4 | TRBV28 | NA | CASSHRDTYEKLFF | TGTGCCAGCAGTCACCGGGACACCTATGAAAAACTGTTTTTT
few | TRBJ2-1 | TRBV7-2 | TRBD2 | CASSLGDLAGASEQFF | TGTGCCAGCAGCTTAGGTGATCTAGCGGGAGCAAGTGAGCAGTTCTTC
NA | TRBJ2-2 | TRBV7-9 | TRBD2 | CASSLPGGNTGELFF | TGTGCCAGCAGCTTACCGGGGGGGAACACCGGGGAGCTGTTTTTT
few | TRBJ1-5 | TRBV5-6 | NA | CASSSVGTRSNQPQHF | TGTGCCAGCAGCTCCGTGGGGACGAGGTCCAATCAGCCCCAGCATTTT
NA | TRBJ2-3 | TRBV20-1 | TRBD2 | CSARDLSGRALDTQYF | TGCAGTGCTAGAGATTTGAGCGGGAGGGCCCTAGATACGCAGTATTTT
NA | TRBJ2-6 | TRBV21-1 | NA | CASSTRDTRNSGANVLTF | TGTGCCAGCAGCACCCGGGACACACGAAACTCTGGGGCCAACGTCCTGACTTTC
few | TRBJ2-1 | TRBV30 | NA | CAWSVRPSNEQFF | TGTGCCTGGAGTGTAAGGCCATCGAATGAGCAGTTCTTC
once | TRBJ1-6 | TRBV4-3 | NA | CASSQDGNGSPLHF | TGCGCCAGCAGCCAAGATGGGAACGGATCACCCCTCCACTTT
NA | TRBJ1-5 | TRBV7-9 | TRBD1 | CASSLSGGRSNQPQHF | TGTGCCAGCAGCTTATCAGGGGGCCGCAGCAATCAGCCCCAGCATTTT
large | TRBJ2-5 | TRBV9 | NA | CASSVGGHQETQYF | TGTGCCAGCAGCGTAGGCGGGCACCAAGAGACCCAGTACTTC
NA | TRBJ2-7 | TRBV28 | NA | CASSLRWSYEQYF | TGTGCCAGCAGTTTACGGTGGAGCTACGAGCAGTACTTC
NA | TRBJ2-3 | TRBV27 | NA | CASSPRPGSFTDTQYF | TGTGCCAGCAGTCCCCGCCCCGGAAGTTTCACAGATACGCAGTATTTT
NA | TRBJ1-1 | TRBV27 | NA | CASSLLTGVNTEAFF | TGTGCCAGCAGTCTCCTAACAGGCGTGAACACTGAAGCTTTCTTT
NA | TRBJ1-1 | TRBV7-3 | NA | CASSLRPGVWGTEAFF | TGTGCCAGCAGCTTACGCCCAGGGGTGTGGGGCACTGAAGCTTTCTTT
NA | TRBJ2-3 | TRBV6-2/TRBV6-3 | NA | CASSYRRGEPDTQYF | TGTGCCAGCAGTTACAGGAGGGGGGAGCCGGATACGCAGTATTTT
large | TRBJ2-3 | TRBV5-1 | TRBD2 | CASSLEGTSADTQYF | TGCGCCAGCAGCTTGGAAGGGACTAGCGCAGATACGCAGTATTTT
few | TRBJ2-5 | TRBV7-8 | NA | CASSPRETQYF | TGTGCCAGCAGCCCGCGAGAGACCCAGTACTTC
NA | TRBJ2-3 | TRBV20-1 | NA | CSARDLFSTDTQYF | TGCAGTGCTAGAGATCTCTTTAGCACAGATACGCAGTATTTT
large | TRBJ2-3 | TRBV11-2 | NA | CASSLAAVGGTQYF | TGTGCCAGCAGCTTAGCGGCTGTTGGTGGTACGCAGTATTTT
large | TRBJ2-7 | TRBV28 | NA | CASSLVPGLGYEQYF | TGTGCCAGCAGTTTGGTTCCAGGGCTGGGGTACGAGCAGTACTTC
NA | TRBJ2-5 | TRBV5-4 | TRBD1 | CASSPNSGTGGETQYF | TGTGCCAGCAGCCCTAATTCCGGGACAGGTGGAGAGACCCAGTACTTC
NA | TRBJ2-1 | TRBV18 | NA | CASSRADISIF | TGTGCCAGCTCACGGGCAGATATATCAATCTTC
large | TRBJ2-5 | TRBV7-9 | TRBD1 | CASSPDRRTQYF | TGTGCCAGCAGTCCGGACAGGCGGACCCAGTACTTC
NA | TRBJ2-3 | TRBV10-3 | NA | CAIKPGSSGSDTQYF | TGTGCCATCAAACCGGGATCCAGCGGTTCAGATACGCAGTATTTT
large | TRBJ2-1 | TRBV20-1 | NA | CSVRRAENEQFF | TGCAGTGTACGGAGGGCCGAAAATGAGCAGTTCTTC